Shown below are 31 T cell receptor beta chains from a single sample sequenced in a study of CXCR3 chemokines and chemotherapy response in bladder cancer. TCRdb re-analysed the PCR reads in MiXCR, keeping a single row per CDR3 protein. The table has about 2,900 distinct CDR3 sequences, over 8.5% seen once. This specimen was acquired from a patient whose treatment included neoadjuvant chemotherapy. These receptors all come from a human donor with bladder cancer that responded to neoadjuvant chemotherapy.

A word on this clonotype: A much bigger clone sits one base away, suggesting this may be a read error. The chain is built from TRBV5-4 and TRBJ2-5; 15 positions agree with TRBD2. V lost 3 bases to trimming and J lost 5 bases; unmatched junction nucleotides: 11. The CDR3 spans 18 residues. Per the germline V gene, CDR1 is SGHNT and CDR2 is YYREEE (reference sequence). For the CDR3, the DNA is TGTGCCAGCAGCTCTCTGAGGACTAGCGGGGGGGGCTGGGAGACCCAGTACTTC. Protein product: CASSSLRTSGGGWETQYF. The full variable domain, rest sourced from reference TRBV5-4 and TRBJ2-5, is ETGVTQSPTHLIKTRGQQVTLRCSSQSGHNTVSWYQQALGQGPQFIFQYYREEENGRGNFPPRFSGLQFPNYSSELNVNALELDDSALYLCASSSLRTSGGGWETQYFGPGTRLLVL.

There are many counts of this clonotype. This chain uses TRBV29-1 with TRBJ2-7, with TRBD2 matching over 7 bases. CDR1 is SQVTM, CDR2 ANQGSEA, per germline. V lost 4 bases and J lost 2; bases outside the gene matches: 5. The CDR3 contains 13 residues. In nucleotides, the CDR3 is TGCAGCGTTGGGGGCGGGGGAGCCTACGAGCAGTACTTC. It yields the protein CSVGGGGAYEQYF.

By sample fraction, this clonotype is medium-sized (0.01 to 0.1%). The rearrangement joins TRBV19 to TRBJ1-1; TRBD1 agrees at 8 bases. The germline V gene has CDR1 LNHDA and CDR2 SQIVND (reference sequence). The V segment lost 7 bases and the J segment 3 bases; nucleotides outside the gene matches: 4. The CDR3 runs to 13 residues. The CDR3 loop reads CASTRGQDTEAFF. The CDR3 bases are TGTGCCAGTACTAGGGGACAGGACACTGAAGCTTTCTTT. Full variable domain (outside the CDR3, taken from reference TRBV19 and TRBJ1-1): DGGITQSPKYLFRKEGQNVTLSCEQNLNHDAMYWYRQDPGQGLRLIYYSQIVNDFQKGDIAEGYSVSREKKESFPLTVTSAQKNPTAFYLCASTRGQDTEAFFGQGTRLTVV.

This clonotype was counted between two and nine times. V and J are TRBV14 and TRBJ2-5; 9 nucleotides line up with TRBD2. This CDR3 is 17 amino acids long. The germline gives CDR1 SGHDN, CDR2 FVKESK. V dropped 2 bases and J dropped 2; count of bases not matched to a gene: 9. CDR3 region: CASSQISGRWGQETQYF. The CDR3 coding sequence is TGTGCCAGCAGCCAAATTAGCGGGAGATGGGGGCAAGAGACCCAGTACTTC. Using reference TRBV14 and TRBJ2-5 for the parts outside the CDR3, the full variable domain is EAGVTQFPSHSVIEKGQTVTLRCDPISGHDNLYWYRRVMGKEIKFLLHFVKESKQDESGMPNNRFLAERTGGTYSTLKVQPAELEDSGVYFCASSQISGRWGQETQYFGPGTRLLVL.

The rearrangement joins TRBV5-5 to TRBJ2-1, with 10 bases that match TRBD2. V trimming: 0 bases; J trimming: 2 bases; junction bases outside the gene matches: 2. CDR3 length: 16 amino acids. The germline V gene has CDR1 SGHKS and CDR2 YYEKEE (reference sequence). The CDR3 here is CASSLAGLAAYNEQFF. The CDR3 nucleotides read TGTGCCAGCAGCTTGGCCGGACTAGCGGCCTACAATGAGCAGTTCTTC.

This clonotype has at least ten counts. The CDR3 loop is CASSSRDSTDTQYF. In nucleotides, the CDR3 is TGTGCCAGCAGCTCCCGCGACAGCACAGATACGCAGTATTTT. The rearrangement joins TRBV11-2 to TRBJ2-3; the D is unclear. CDR1 and CDR2 (germline): SGHAT, FQNNGV. The ends were cut back, 4 bases at V and 0 bases at J, with 8 bases in the middle. The CDR3 length is 14 residues.

This clonotype has more than one count but fewer than ten. The chain recombines TRBV11-2 with TRBJ2-7; 12 bases align to TRBD2. With V trimmed by 2 bases and J by 5 bases, 4 bases remained unmatched. This CDR3 has 15 amino acids. Germline V gene sequence: CDR1 SGHAT, CDR2 FQNNGV. CDR3 protein: CASSLWGLAGHEQYF. The CDR3 DNA follows: TGTGCCAGCAGCTTATGGGGACTAGCGGGCCACGAGCAGTACTTC.

A remark on this clonotype: A far larger clone is just one base off, so this is likely a read error. The CDR3 does not end in the conserved phenylalanine or tryptophan, so this is likely a read error. The V and J genes are TRBV7-2 and TRBJ2-4; possibly TRBD1 for D (6 bases). The V and J ends lost 5 bases and 0 bases respectively, with 14 bases between them. Germline V gene lookup returns CDR1 SGHTA and CDR2 FQGNSA. The CDR3 runs 16 residues. The DNA of the CDR3 is TGTGCCAGCAGCCCGGAAGGACAGATAGCCAAAAACATTCAGTACATC. Translation gives CASSPEGQIAKNIQYI.

This clonotype was detected a few times. The V and J genes are TRBV28 and TRBJ2-7; D is ambiguous. CDR1 is MDHEN and CDR2 is SYDVKM in the germline V gene. V was clipped by 4 bases and J by 4 bases, with 14 bases between them. The CDR3 runs 14 residues. CDR3 protein: CASSSSPAVYEQYF. CDR3 nucleotide sequence: TGTGCCAGCAGTTCATCCCCAGCTGTATACGAGCAGTACTTC.

On this clonotype itself: This likely reflects a read error, since a far larger clone is one base away. This chain joins TRBV6-6 and TRBJ2-1, with a tentative D call TRBD1 (6 bases). The germline gives CDR1 MNHNY, CDR2 SVGAGI (reference sequence). The CDR3 spans 16 residues. The V end was cut by 5 bases, the J end by 6 bases, with 20 bases between. CDR3 DNA: TGTGCCAGCAGTGAACGTCAAAGGGGGTTCGGCAATGAGCAGTTCTTC. Translation gives CASSERQRGFGNEQFF.

This clonotype was observed many times. The chain has TRBV12-3 or TRBV12-4 and TRBJ1-5; D unresolved. Between the trimmed V and J ends, which lost 4 bases and 1 base, there was a span of 5 bases. The CDR3 extends over 13 amino acids. The CDR3 nucleotides read TGTGCCAGCAGTTGGAGCAGCAATCAGCCCCAGCATTTT. Protein: CASSWSSNQPQHF.

J is TRBJ2-7 and V is TRBV12-3 or TRBV12-4, with 8 bases identical to TRBD2. J was trimmed by 4 bases and V by 4 bases; bases with no gene match: 15. The CDR3 is made up of 17 amino acids. CDR3 bases: TGTGCCAGCAGTTCTAGGCCCCCCGGGGGGGGAGAATACGAGCAGTACTTC. It is translated as CASSSRPPGGGEYEQYF.

Ten or more counts support this clonotype. CDR3 in DNA: TGTGCCAGCAGCTTGGTGGGACAGCCCCAGCATTTT. Translating it yields CASSLVGQPQHF. The chain combines TRBV5-6 with TRBJ1-5; no clear D gene. The germline V gene has CDR1 SGHDT and CDR2 YYEEEE. With 0 bases removed from V and 7 bases from J, the gap between germline ends came to 5 bases. The CDR3 is made up of 12 amino acids.

This clonotype appeared many times. This chain connects TRBV29-1 to TRBJ2-2; D gene unclear. The CDR3 spans 12 residues. Per germline, CDR1 SQVTM and CDR2 ANQGSEA. V was clipped by 7 bases and J by 3 bases, with 9 bases between them. In DNA form, the CDR3 reads TGCAGCGCCCACGGGTACACCGGGGAGCTGTTTTTT. It specifies CSAHGYTGELFF.

In its sample, this clonotype was seen many times. This chain links TRBV7-2 with TRBJ2-5; possibly TRBD2 for D (5 bases). The V and J ends lost 5 bases and 5 bases respectively, with 12 bases between them. Germline CDR1 is SGHTA and CDR2 is FQGNSA. The CDR3 consists of 13 residues. Here the CDR3 reads CASSLSSSETQYF. The CDR3 DNA sequence: TGTGCCAGCAGCCTCTCTAGCAGCGAGACCCAGTACTTC.

In its sample, this clonotype was seen many times. The chain carries TRBV29-1 and TRBJ2-1, with D hard to call. Germline CDR1 reads SQVTM; CDR2 reads ANQGSEA. Trimming shortened V by 5 bases and J by 3 bases, and 14 bases separated the two germline ends. The CDR3 loop spans 14 amino acids. CDR3 protein: CSVRSDPDYNEQFF. CDR3 nucleotide sequence: TGCAGCGTTAGGTCGGACCCGGACTACAATGAGCAGTTCTTC.

By its share, this clonotype is medium-sized. The rearrangement joins TRBV19 to TRBJ2-1; D possibly matches TRBD1 or TRBD2 (6 bases each). This CDR3 is built from 15 residues. Trimming took 1 base from V and 6 from J, leaving 13 bases between them. Germline V gene sequence: CDR1 LNHDA, CDR2 SQIVND (reference sequence). CDR3 sequence (DNA): TGTGCCAGTAGTATAGTAAGGGGGGCCTTCAATGAGCAGTTCTTC. Protein product: CASSIVRGAFNEQFF.

This clonotype is medium-sized. The V gene is TRBV6-1, the J gene TRBJ1-2; D is undetermined. V was clipped by 2 bases and J by 4 bases, with 11 bases between them. The CDR3 consists of 14 residues. Germline V gene sequence: CDR1 MNHNS, CDR2 SASEGT. CDR3 protein: CASSENAGFYGYTF. The CDR3 nucleotides are TGTGCCAGCAGTGAAAATGCGGGATTCTATGGCTACACCTTC.

The chain has TRBV27 and TRBJ1-1; 11 nucleotides line up with TRBD1. Germline CDR1 reads MNHEY; CDR2 reads SMNVEV (reference sequence). The CDR3 is 16 amino acids. V dropped 5 bases and J dropped 0; count of bases not matched to a gene: 5. In DNA, the CDR3 is TGTGCCAGCAGTCTCCGGACAGGGGGCATGAACACTGAAGCTTTCTTT. This sequence encodes CASSLRTGGMNTEAFF.

This clonotype was seen only a few times. The rearrangement links TRBV7-9 to TRBJ1-5; D gene uncertain. Trimming pared 3 bases from V and 4 bases from J, leaving 4 bases between. The CDR3 has 12 amino acids. CDR1 and CDR2 from the germline V gene are SEHNR and FQNEAQ (reference sequence). The CDR3 nucleotides are TGTGCCAGCAGCTTCATAAATCAGCCCCAGCATTTT. This sequence encodes CASSFINQPQHF.

By share of the sample, this clonotype is medium-sized (0.01 to 0.1%). The DNA of the CDR3 is TGTGCCAGCAGTGGATCCGGGACAGGGAGGGTCTCGAACACCGGGGAGCTGTTTTTT. Amino acids: CASSGSGTGRVSNTGELFF. V is TRBV28 and J is TRBJ2-2; 9 bases map to TRBD1. Germline assignment: CDR1 MDHEN and CDR2 SYDVKM. CDR3 length: 19 residues. Unmatched junction bases numbered 13, after V lost 5 bases and J lost 0 bases.

Relative to its sample, this clonotype is medium-sized. This chain joins TRBV6-5 and TRBJ1-2; tentatively, D is TRBD1 (5 bases). The CDR3 extends over 11 amino acids. V dropped 6 bases and J dropped 4 bases, with 6 bases sitting between them. CDR1 and CDR2 from the germline V gene are MNHEY and SVGAGI. The CDR3 protein is CASRGLYGYTF. CDR3 nucleotide sequence: TGTGCCAGCAGGGGGCTCTATGGCTACACCTTC.

There are many counts of this clonotype. The chain carries TRBV6-5 and TRBJ1-6; D may be TRBD1 (6 bases). Germline CDR1 reads MNHEY; CDR2 reads SVGAGI. Trimming took 8 bases from V and 0 from J, leaving 17 bases between them. The CDR3 contains 17 residues. Here the CDR3 DNA reads TGTGCCAGCGGGGGGGCCCACAGGAGCTCCTATAATTCACCCCTCCACTTT. This sequence encodes CASGGAHRSSYNSPLHF.

Notes on this clonotype: This probably arose from a read error, given a far larger clone one base away. The V call is TRBV24-1, the J call TRBJ2-1; 12 nucleotides align to TRBD1. Germline loops: CDR1 KGHDR, CDR2 SFDVKD. The ends lost 3 bases at V and 10 bases at J; junction bases unmatched: 6. The CDR3 has 15 amino acids. In DNA form, the CDR3 reads TGTGCCACCAGTGATCCGGGACAGGGGGCCCACGAGCAGTTCTTC. It yields the protein CATSDPGQGAHEQFF.

The V and J genes are TRBV12-5 and TRBJ2-3; D gene unclear. Per the germline V gene, CDR1 is LGHNT and CDR2 is FRNRAP. Trimming removed 1 base at V and 2 bases at J, with 10 bases between. CDR3 length: 15 amino acids. CDR3 DNA: TGTGCTAGTGGTTTGGGGACCCTGCCCACAGATACGCAGTATTTT. Its translation: CASGLGTLPTDTQYF.

The genes are TRBV20-1 and TRBJ2-5; the match to TRBD2 covers 14 bases. V shed 5 bases, J shed 1 base, and the junction held 9 bases outside the gene matches. Germline V gene data show CDR1 as DFQATT and CDR2 as SNEGSKA (reference sequence). There are 17 residues in the CDR3. The CDR3 DNA reads as TGCAGTGCTCCCGGGACTAGCGGGAGATGGGGCCAAGAGACCCAGTACTTC. Protein sequence: CSAPGTSGRWGQETQYF.

This clonotype occurred many times. The V call is TRBV13, the J call TRBJ2-1, with D possibly being TRBD1 or TRBD2 (5 bases each). The CDR3 extends over 16 amino acids. V was clipped by 4 bases and J by 10 bases, with 23 bases between them. Germline-derived CDR1 and CDR2 are PRHDT and FYEKMQ (reference sequence). Here the CDR3 reads CASSSHWDPTGYEQFF. The CDR3, as DNA: TGTGCCAGCAGCTCGCACTGGGACCCCACCGGCTACGAGCAGTTCTTC. The full variable domain, rest sourced from reference TRBV13 and TRBJ2-1, is AAGVIQSPRHLIKEKRETATLKCYPIPRHDTVYWYQQGPGQDPQFLISFYEKMQSDKGSIPDRFSAQQFSDYHSELNMSSLELGDSALYFCASSSHWDPTGYEQFFGPGTRLTVL.

This clonotype was counted at least ten times. V and J are TRBV10-3 and TRBJ2-7, with D perhaps TRBD2 (6 bases). V was shortened by 0 bases and J by 2 bases, with 20 bases between the two germline ends. CDR3 length equals 18 residues. Germline V gene data show CDR1 as ENHRY and CDR2 as SYGVKD. CDR3 in amino acids: CAISESLTGGLSAYEQYF. CDR3 in DNA: TGTGCCATCAGTGAGTCTCTTACCGGGGGATTAAGCGCCTACGAGCAGTACTTC.

The table lists this clonotype with many counts. The chain recombines TRBV28 with TRBJ2-1; weak D call: TRBD1 (6 bases). Deletions cut 2 bases from V and 2 bases from J, with 7 bases between. CDR3 size: 14 residues. CDR1 is MDHEN and CDR2 is SYDVKM in the germline V gene. This CDR3 reads CASSLGQPYNEQFF. In nucleotides, the CDR3 is TGTGCCAGCAGTTTAGGACAGCCCTACAATGAGCAGTTCTTC.

This clonotype is medium-sized in the sample. This chain connects TRBV6-2 or TRBV6-3 to TRBJ1-2, with D perhaps TRBD1 (5 bases). The CDR3 runs to 15 residues. Per the germline V gene, CDR1 is MNHEY and CDR2 is SVGEGT. With 4 bases removed from V and 2 bases from J, the gap between germline ends came to 14 bases. The CDR3 DNA reads as TGTGCCAGCAGTTTGGGGCCCTATTTCAACTATGGCTACACCTTC. Protein sequence: CASSLGPYFNYGYTF.

To note about this clonotype: The likely explanation is a read error, given a far larger clone one base away. This chain joins TRBV6-1 and TRBJ2-7; D gene uncertain. The CDR3 is made up of 11 amino acids. Trimming cost V 8 bases and J 7 bases, with 12 bases left between them. Germline assignment: CDR1 MNHNS and CDR2 SASEGT. In DNA form, the CDR3 reads TGTGCCAGCTTAACCCGGCGTGAGCAGTACTTC. This gives the protein CASLTRREQYF.